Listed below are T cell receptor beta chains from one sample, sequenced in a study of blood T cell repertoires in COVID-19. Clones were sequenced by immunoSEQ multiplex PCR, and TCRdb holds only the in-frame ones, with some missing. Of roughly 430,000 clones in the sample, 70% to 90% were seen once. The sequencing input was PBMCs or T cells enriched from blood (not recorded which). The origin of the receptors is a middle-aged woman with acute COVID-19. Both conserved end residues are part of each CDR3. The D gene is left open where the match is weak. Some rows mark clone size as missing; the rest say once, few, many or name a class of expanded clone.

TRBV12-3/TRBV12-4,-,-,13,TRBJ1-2,CASTPQGIYGYTF,TGTGCCAGCACTCCGCAGGGTATCTATGGCTACACCTTC
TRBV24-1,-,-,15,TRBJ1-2,CATSEQGHGLNGYTF,TGTGCCACCAGTGAACAGGGTCATGGGCTAAATGGCTACACCTTC
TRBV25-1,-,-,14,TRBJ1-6,CASSDTGQNSPLHF,TGTGCCAGCAGTGATACGGGACAAAATTCACCCCTCCACTTT
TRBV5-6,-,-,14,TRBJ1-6,CASIGATRDSPLHF,TGTGCCAGCATTGGGGCAACACGGGATTCACCCCTCCACTTT
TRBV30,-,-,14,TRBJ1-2,CAWSVVGRGYGYTF,TGTGCCTGGAGTGTGGTAGGGAGGGGTTATGGCTACACCTTC
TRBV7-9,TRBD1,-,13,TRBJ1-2,CASSRTGWNGYTF,TGTGCCAGCAGCCGGACAGGGTGGAATGGCTACACCTTC
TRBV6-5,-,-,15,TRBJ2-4,CASSSRREVKNIQYF,TGTGCCAGCAGTTCCCGGAGGGAAGTCAAAAACATTCAGTACTTC
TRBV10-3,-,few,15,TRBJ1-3,CAISELEQSGNTIYF,TGTGCCATCAGTGAGTTGGAACAGTCTGGAAACACCATATATTTT
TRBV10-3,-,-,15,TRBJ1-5,CAISESQGGNQPQHF,TGTGCCATCAGTGAGTCCCAAGGGGGCAATCAGCCCCAGCATTTT
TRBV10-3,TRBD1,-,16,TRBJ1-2,CAISESPGQLAYGYTF,TGTGCCATCAGTGAGTCCCCGGGACAGCTTGCCTATGGCTACACCTTC
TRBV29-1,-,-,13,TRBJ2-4,CSVTQGGGNIQYF,TGCAGCGTTACCCAAGGGGGGGGAAACATTCAGTACTTC
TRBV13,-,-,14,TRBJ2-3,CASSLNPSTDTQYF,TGTGCCAGCAGCTTAAATCCTAGCACAGATACGCAGTATTTT
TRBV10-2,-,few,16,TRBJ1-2,CASSELIPQGPYGYTF,TGCGCCAGCAGTGAGTTGATACCACAGGGACCCTATGGCTACACCTTC
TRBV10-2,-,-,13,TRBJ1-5,CASSGWGDQPQHF,TGCGCCAGCAGTGGATGGGGAGATCAGCCCCAGCATTTT
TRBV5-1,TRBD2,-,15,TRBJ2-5,CASSNTGLAVETQYF,TGCGCCAGCAGCAACACTGGACTAGCGGTAGAGACCCAGTACTTC
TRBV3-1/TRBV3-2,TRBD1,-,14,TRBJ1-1,CASSPLQGFTEAFF,TGTGCCAGCAGCCCATTACAGGGGTTCACTGAAGCTTTCTTT
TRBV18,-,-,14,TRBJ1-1,CASSPPAINTEAFF,TGTGCCAGCTCACCACCAGCGATAAACACTGAAGCTTTCTTT
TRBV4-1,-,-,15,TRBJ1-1,CASSQDSGVNTEAFF,TGCGCCAGCAGCCAAGATTCGGGGGTCAACACTGAAGCTTTCTTT
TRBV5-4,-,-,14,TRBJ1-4,CASSFGRGEEKLFF,TGTGCCAGCAGCTTTGGACGGGGGGAGGAAAAACTGTTTTTT
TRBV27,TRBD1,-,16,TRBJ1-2,CASSPTRGGLNYGYTF,TGTGCCAGCAGTCCGACCCGAGGGGGCCTCAACTATGGCTACACCTTC
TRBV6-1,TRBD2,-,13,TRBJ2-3,CASSETSQTTQYF,TGTGCCAGCAGTGAGACTAGCCAAACTACGCAGTATTTT
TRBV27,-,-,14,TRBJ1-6,CASRNRGPRSPLHF,TGTGCCAGCAGAAACCGGGGTCCGCGTTCACCCCTCCACTTT
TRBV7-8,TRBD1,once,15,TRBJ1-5,CASSLIRDRLQPQHF,TGTGCCAGCAGCCTAATCCGGGACAGACTTCAGCCCCAGCATTTT
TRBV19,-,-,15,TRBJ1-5,CASSMDSNPNQPQHF,TGTGCCAGTAGTATGGACAGTAACCCAAATCAGCCCCAGCATTTT
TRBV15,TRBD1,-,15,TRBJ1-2,CATSRVQGAKYGYTF,TGTGCCACCAGCAGAGTCCAGGGGGCGAAGTATGGCTACACCTTC
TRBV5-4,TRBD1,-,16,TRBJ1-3,CASSLGQGSSGNTIYF,TGTGCCAGCAGCTTGGGACAGGGGAGCTCTGGAAACACCATATATTTT
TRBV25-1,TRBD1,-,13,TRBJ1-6,CASTRTGVSPLHF,TGTGCCAGCACAAGGACAGGGGTCTCACCCCTCCACTTT
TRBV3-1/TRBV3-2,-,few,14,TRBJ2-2,CASSQVGDTGELFF,TGTGCCAGCAGCCAAGTAGGAGACACCGGGGAGCTGTTTTTT
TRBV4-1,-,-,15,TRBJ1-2,CASSRIKTGVGGYTF,TGCGCCAGCAGCCGCATTAAAACGGGAGTGGGAGGCTACACCTTC
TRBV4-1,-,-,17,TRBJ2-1,CASSHKSWTETNNEQFF,TGCGCCAGCAGCCATAAATCGTGGACAGAAACTAACAATGAGCAGTTCTTC
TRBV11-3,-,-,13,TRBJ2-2,CASSLTGSGELFF,TGTGCCAGCAGTCTAACAGGGTCCGGGGAGCTGTTTTTT
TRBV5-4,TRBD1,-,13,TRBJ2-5,CASSPGGSETQYF,TGTGCCAGCAGCCCAGGGGGTTCAGAGACCCAGTACTTC
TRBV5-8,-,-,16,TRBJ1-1,CASSWYRTTLNTEAFF,TGTGCCAGCAGCTGGTACAGGACGACTTTGAACACTGAAGCTTTCTTT
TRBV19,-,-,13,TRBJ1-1,CASRSFMNTEAFF,TGTGCCAGTAGATCCTTTATGAACACTGAAGCTTTCTTT
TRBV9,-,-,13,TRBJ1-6,CASSTTGDSPLHF,TGTGCCAGCAGCACCACTGGAGATTCACCCCTCCACTTT
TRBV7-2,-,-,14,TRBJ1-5,CASSVRLSNQPQHF,TGTGCCAGCAGCGTCAGGCTTAGCAATCAGCCCCAGCATTTT
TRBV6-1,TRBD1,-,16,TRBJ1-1,CASSEVHMGTETEAFF,TGTGCCAGCAGTGAAGTCCATATGGGGACAGAAACTGAAGCTTTCTTT
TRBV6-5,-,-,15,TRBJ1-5,CASSSPEKGSQPQHF,TGTGCCAGCAGTTCCCCGGAGAAGGGGTCTCAGCCCCAGCATTTT
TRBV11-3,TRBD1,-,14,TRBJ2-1,CASSPGTGYNEQFF,TGTGCCAGCAGCCCGGGGACAGGGTACAATGAGCAGTTCTTC
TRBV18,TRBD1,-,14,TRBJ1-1,CASSRGQTNTEAFF,TGTGCCAGCTCACGGGGACAGACCAACACTGAAGCTTTCTTT
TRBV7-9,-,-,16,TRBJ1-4,CASSRTDRLYNEKLFF,TGTGCCAGCAGCAGAACCGACAGACTCTATAATGAAAAACTGTTTTTT
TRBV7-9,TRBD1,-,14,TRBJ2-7,CASSSTGGGYEQYF,TGTGCCAGCAGTTCCACAGGGGGCGGGTACGAGCAGTACTTC
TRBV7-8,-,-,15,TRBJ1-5,CASSTDGLGNQPQHF,TGTGCCAGCAGCACAGACGGACTGGGAAATCAGCCCCAGCATTTT
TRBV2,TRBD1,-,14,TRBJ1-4,CASTQGETNEKLFF,TGTGCCAGCACCCAGGGGGAAACTAATGAAAAACTGTTTTTT
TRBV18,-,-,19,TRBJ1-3,CASSPLPATSIEPGNTIYF,TGTGCCAGCTCACCATTACCAGCGACTTCTATTGAGCCTGGAAACACCATATATTTT
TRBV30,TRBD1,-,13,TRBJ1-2,CAGWTGGGYGYTF,TGTGCCGGCTGGACAGGGGGCGGTTATGGCTACACCTTC
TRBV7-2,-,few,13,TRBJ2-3,CASSLGAPDTQYF,TGTGCCAGCAGCTTGGGGGCTCCAGATACGCAGTATTTT
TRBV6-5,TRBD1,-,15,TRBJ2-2,CASRVQGVVTGELFF,TGTGCCAGCAGGGTACAGGGGGTGGTCACCGGGGAGCTGTTTTTT
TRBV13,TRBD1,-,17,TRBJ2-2,CASSLGTGEIGTGELFF,TGTGCCAGCAGCCTCGGGACAGGGGAGATTGGCACCGGGGAGCTGTTTTTT
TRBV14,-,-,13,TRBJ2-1,CASSPGGRYEQFF,TGTGCCAGCAGCCCCGGGGGAAGGTATGAGCAGTTCTTC
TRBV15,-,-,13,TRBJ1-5,CATSDRVDQPQHF,TGTGCCACCAGCGACCGGGTGGATCAGCCCCAGCATTTT
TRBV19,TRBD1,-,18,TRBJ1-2,CASLNTGGRYGDNIGYTF,TGTGCCAGTCTCAATACAGGGGGCAGATACGGAGACAACATTGGCTACACCTTC
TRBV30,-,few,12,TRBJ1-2,CAWSGRNYGYTF,TGTGCCTGGAGTGGGAGGAACTATGGCTACACCTTC
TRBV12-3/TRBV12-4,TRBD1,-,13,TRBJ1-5,CASSPGQNQPQHF,TGTGCCAGCAGCCCGGGACAGAATCAGCCCCAGCATTTT
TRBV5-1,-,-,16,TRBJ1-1,CASSLVAGALNTEAFF,TGCGCCAGCAGCTTGGTTGCAGGGGCCTTGAACACTGAAGCTTTCTTT
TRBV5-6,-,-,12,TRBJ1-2,CASSLQGRGYTF,TGTGCCAGCAGCTTACAGGGACGGGGCTACACCTTC
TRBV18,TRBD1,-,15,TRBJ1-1,CASSPGDRGNTEAFF,TGTGCCAGCTCACCCGGGGACAGGGGTAACACTGAAGCTTTCTTT
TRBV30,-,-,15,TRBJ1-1,CAWDEKGVPNTEAFF,TGTGCCTGGGATGAAAAGGGGGTACCGAACACTGAAGCTTTCTTT
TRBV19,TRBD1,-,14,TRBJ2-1,CASKVTGGYNEQFF,TGTGCCAGTAAGGTGACAGGGGGCTACAATGAGCAGTTCTTC